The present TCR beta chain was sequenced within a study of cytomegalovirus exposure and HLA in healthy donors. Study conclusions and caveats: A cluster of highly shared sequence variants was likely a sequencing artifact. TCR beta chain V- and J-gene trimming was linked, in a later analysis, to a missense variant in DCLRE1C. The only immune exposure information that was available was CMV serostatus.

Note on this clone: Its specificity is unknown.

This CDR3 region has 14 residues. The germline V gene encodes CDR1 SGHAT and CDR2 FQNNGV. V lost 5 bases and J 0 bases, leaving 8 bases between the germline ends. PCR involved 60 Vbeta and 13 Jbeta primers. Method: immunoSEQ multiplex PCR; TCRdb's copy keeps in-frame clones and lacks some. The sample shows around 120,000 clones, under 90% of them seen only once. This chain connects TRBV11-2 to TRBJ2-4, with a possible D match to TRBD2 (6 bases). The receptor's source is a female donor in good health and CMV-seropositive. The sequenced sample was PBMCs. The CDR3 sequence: CASSHGGAKNIQYF. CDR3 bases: TGTGCCAGCAGCCACGGGGGAGCCAAAAACATTCAGTACTTC.